This TCR beta chain emerged from a study of cytomegalovirus exposure and HLA in healthy donors. About the study: Among several hundred genotyped donors, around 77% fell in the Caucasian-associated ancestry cluster.

It was with 60 Vbeta and 13 Jbeta primers that the PCR ran. Here immunoSEQ multiplex PCR was the method, and the copy in TCRdb shows in-frame clones only, minus some. The sample totals approximately 54,000 clones. Comments on this clone: Its antigen is currently unknown.

Germline V gene data show CDR1 as ENHRY and CDR2 as SYGVKD. The germline V and J ends were trimmed by 1 base and 1 base, with 14 bases remaining between them. The CDR3 extends over 17 amino acids. Findings of the study overall: TRBV6-2, TRBV6-3 and some other V segments were excluded as indistinguishable. Later analysis identified about 18,000 TCR beta sequences associated with HLA alleles, using a false discovery rate threshold of 0.05.

Sample: PBMCs. V is TRBV10-3 and J is TRBJ1-5, with D possibly being TRBD1 (5 bases). This sequence was found in a woman between 35 and 50 years old in good health and CMV-seronegative. CDR3 protein: CAISEFLGDLSNQPQHF. DNA of the CDR3: TGTGCCATCAGTGAGTTCTTAGGGGATTTGAGCAATCAGCCCCAGCATTTT.